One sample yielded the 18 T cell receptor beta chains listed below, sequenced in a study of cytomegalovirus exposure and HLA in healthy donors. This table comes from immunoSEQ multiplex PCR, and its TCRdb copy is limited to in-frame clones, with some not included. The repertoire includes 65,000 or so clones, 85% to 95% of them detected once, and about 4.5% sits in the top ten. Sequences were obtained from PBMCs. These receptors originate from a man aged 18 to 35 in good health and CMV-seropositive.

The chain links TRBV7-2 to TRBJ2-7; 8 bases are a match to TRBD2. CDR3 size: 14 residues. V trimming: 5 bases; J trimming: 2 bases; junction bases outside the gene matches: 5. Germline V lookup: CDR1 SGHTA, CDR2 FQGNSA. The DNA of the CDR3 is TGTGCCAGCAGCCCTACTAGCGGACCCTACGAGCAGTACTTC. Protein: CASSPTSGPYEQYF.

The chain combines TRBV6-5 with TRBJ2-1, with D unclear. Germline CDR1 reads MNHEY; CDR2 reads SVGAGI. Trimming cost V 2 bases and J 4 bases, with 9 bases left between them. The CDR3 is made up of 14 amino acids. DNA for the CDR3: TGTGCCAGCAGTTACGAAGACACTTACAATGAGCAGTTCTTC. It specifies CASSYEDTYNEQFF.

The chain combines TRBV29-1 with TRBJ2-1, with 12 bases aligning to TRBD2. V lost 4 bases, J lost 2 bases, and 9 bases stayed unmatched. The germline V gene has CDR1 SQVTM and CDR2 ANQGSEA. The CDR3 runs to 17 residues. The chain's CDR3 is CSVVTGWTSGTYNEQFF. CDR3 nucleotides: TGCAGCGTTGTTACAGGGTGGACTAGCGGGACCTACAATGAGCAGTTCTTC.

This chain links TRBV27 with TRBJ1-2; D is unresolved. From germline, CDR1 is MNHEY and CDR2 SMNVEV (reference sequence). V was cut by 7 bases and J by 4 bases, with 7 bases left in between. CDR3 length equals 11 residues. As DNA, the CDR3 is TGTGCCAGCAAAGGGAGCTATGGCTACACCTTC. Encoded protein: CASKGSYGYTF.

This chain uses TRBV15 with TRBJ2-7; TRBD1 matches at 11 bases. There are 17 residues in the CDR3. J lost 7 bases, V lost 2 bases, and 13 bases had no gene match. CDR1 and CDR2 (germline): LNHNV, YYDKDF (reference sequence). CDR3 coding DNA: TGTGCCACCAGCAGATGGGGACCGGGACAGGGGGTTGGGGAGCAGTACTTC. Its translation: CATSRWGPGQGVGEQYF.

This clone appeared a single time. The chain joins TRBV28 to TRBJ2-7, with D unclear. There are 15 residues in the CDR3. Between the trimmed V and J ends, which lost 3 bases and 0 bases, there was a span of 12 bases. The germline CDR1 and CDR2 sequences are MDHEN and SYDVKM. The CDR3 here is CASSFSPSSSYEQYF. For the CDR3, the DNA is TGTGCCAGCAGTTTTAGTCCTAGTAGCTCCTACGAGCAGTACTTC.

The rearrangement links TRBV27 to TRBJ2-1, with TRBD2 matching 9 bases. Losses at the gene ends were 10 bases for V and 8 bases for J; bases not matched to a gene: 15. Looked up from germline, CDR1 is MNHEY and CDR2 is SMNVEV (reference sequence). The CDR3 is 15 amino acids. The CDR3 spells CAITPPGTSLHEQFF. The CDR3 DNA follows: TGTGCCATCACACCCCCCGGGACTAGCCTCCATGAGCAGTTCTTC.

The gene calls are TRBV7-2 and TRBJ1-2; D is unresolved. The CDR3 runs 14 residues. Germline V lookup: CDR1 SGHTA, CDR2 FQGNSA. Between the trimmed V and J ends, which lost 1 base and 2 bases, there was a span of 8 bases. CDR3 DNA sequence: TGTGCCAGCAGCTTAGGTTTAGAAAACTATGGCTACACCTTC. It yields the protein CASSLGLENYGYTF.

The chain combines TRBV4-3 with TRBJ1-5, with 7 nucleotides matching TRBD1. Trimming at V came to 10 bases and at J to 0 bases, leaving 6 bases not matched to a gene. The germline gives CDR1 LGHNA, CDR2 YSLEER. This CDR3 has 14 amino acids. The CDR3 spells CATNDRDSNQPQHF. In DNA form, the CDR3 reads TGCGCCACCAACGACAGGGATAGCAATCAGCCCCAGCATTTT.

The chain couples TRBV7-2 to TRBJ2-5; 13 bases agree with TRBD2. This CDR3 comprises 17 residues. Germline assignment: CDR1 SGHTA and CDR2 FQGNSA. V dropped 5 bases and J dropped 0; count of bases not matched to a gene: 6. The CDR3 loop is CASSGGTSGKYQETQYF. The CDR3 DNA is TGTGCCAGCAGCGGGGGGACTAGCGGGAAGTACCAAGAGACCCAGTACTTC.

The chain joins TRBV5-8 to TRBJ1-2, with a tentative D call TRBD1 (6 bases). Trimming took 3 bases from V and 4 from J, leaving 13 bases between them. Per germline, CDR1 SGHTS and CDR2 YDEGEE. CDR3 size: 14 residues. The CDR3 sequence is CASSWGGGSYGYTF. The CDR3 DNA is TGTGCCAGCAGCTGGGGGGGCGGATCCTATGGCTACACCTTC.

The CDR3 spells CASSRARGTPNYGYTF. The CDR3 coding sequence is TGTGCCAGCAGCCGGGCCCGGGGGACTCCTAACTATGGCTACACCTTC. The chain links TRBV7-9 to TRBJ1-2; weak D call: TRBD1 (5 bases). The V end was cut by 5 bases, the J end by 0 bases, with 16 bases between. Germline V gene lookup returns CDR1 SEHNR and CDR2 FQNEAQ (reference sequence). The CDR3 sequence is 16 residues long.

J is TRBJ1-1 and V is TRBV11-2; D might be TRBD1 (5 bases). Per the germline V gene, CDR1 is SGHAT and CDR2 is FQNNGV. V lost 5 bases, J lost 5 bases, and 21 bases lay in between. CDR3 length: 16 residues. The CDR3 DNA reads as TGTGCCAGCAGCCCTTCCCAATTGTGGGGGGGGACTGAAGCTTTCTTT. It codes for CASSPSQLWGGTEAFF.

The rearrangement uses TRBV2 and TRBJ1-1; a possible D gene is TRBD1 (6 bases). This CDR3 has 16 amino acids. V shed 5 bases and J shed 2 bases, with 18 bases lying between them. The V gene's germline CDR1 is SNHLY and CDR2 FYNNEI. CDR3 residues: CASSTGPGGRNTEAFF. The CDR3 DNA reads TGTGCCAGCAGTACAGGGCCGGGGGGGCGAAACACTGAAGCTTTCTTT.

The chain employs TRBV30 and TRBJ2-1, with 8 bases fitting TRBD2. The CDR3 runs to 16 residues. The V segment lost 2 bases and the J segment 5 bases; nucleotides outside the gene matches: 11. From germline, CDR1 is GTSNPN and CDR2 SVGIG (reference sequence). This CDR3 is CAWSSPAGGPDNEQFF. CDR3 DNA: TGTGCCTGGAGTTCCCCGGCGGGAGGCCCAGACAATGAGCAGTTCTTC.

CDR3 sequence reads: CASSQEYSGATDTQYF. The CDR3 DNA sequence: TGCGCCAGCAGCCAAGAATACAGCGGGGCCACAGATACGCAGTATTTT. The chain is built from TRBV4-3 and TRBJ2-3; 7 bases align to TRBD2. V lost 0 bases to trimming and J lost 2 bases; unmatched junction nucleotides: 5. The CDR3 runs to 16 residues. From germline, CDR1 is LGHNA and CDR2 YSLEER.

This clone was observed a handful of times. The CDR3 loop reads CSAGDRTNEKLFF. The CDR3 coding sequence is TGCAGCGCCGGGGACAGAACTAATGAAAAACTGTTTTTT. The chain uses TRBV29-1 and TRBJ1-4; 7 bases align to TRBD1. Germline V gene lookup returns CDR1 SQVTM and CDR2 ANQGSEA. V shed 7 bases and J 1 base; nucleotides not matched to a gene: 3. This CDR3 spans 13 amino acids. The variable domain in full, with the rest retrieved from reference TRBV29-1 and TRBJ1-4, is SAVISQKPSRDICQRGTSLTIQCQVDSQVTMMFWYRQQPGQSLTLIATANQGSEATYESGFVIDKFPISRPNLTFSTLTVSNMSPEDSSIYLCSAGDRTNEKLFFGSGTQLSVL.

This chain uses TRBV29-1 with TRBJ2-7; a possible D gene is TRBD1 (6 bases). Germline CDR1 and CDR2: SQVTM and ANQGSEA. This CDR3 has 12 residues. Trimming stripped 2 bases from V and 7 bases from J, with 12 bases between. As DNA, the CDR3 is TGCAGCGTTGAAACAGGGAGAGGGGAGCAGTACTTC. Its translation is CSVETGRGEQYF.